This section outlines one T cell receptor beta chain sequence together with its context. The antigen this receptor binds is unknown. Base qualities were left out, and no much larger clone turns up one base away. What the time point label conveys for this sample: more than 35 days after influenza vaccine administration. The data belong to a study of response to subunit inactivated influenza vaccine listed by TCRdb under 2018. Turning to the overall study: To follow how T cells responded to a trivalent subunit inactivated influenza vaccine, the researchers relied on deep quantitative profiling of the T cell receptor repertoire. Results and caveats for the whole study, not just this receptor: It was suggested by the authors that each seasonal influenza vaccination may recruit only a limited number of new T cells.

As encoded in the germline V gene, CDR1 is MNHNS while CDR2 is SASEGT. The CDR3 numbers 16 residues from cysteine through phenylalanine. The retained sequence is limited to the CDR3, 48 bases, with the frame set at the first base. Between the V and J ends, shortened by 6 bases and 4 bases respectively, the junction contains 18 bases. Library preparation employed RT-PCR. Sequencing took place on an Illumina HiSeq 2500. Using fastp trimming at Q25 and MiXCR clonotype assembly, TCRdb reanalyzed the public sequencing data and kept in-frame beta chains. Rows are unified per CDR3 protein, each entry keeping the most common DNA and genes. The sample table contains fewer than 650,000 distinct CDR3 sequences; only one count was recorded for over 10% of them. The ten most abundant clones make up around 13% of the sample.

The specimen was PBMCs from blood, collected 45 days after vaccination. The chain employs TRBV6-1 and TRBJ1-4; the best D guess is TRBD1, with 6 bases matching. This clonotype was obtained from a man in his fifties who received an inactivated influenza vaccine. Donor details come from another sample of the same person, matched by shared clones. In nucleotides, the sequence is TGTGCCAGCAGGCACTTCGACGGGACACATAATGAAAAACTGTTTTTT. Protein translation: CASRHFDGTHNEKLFF.